A single sample gave rise to the 19 T cell receptor beta chains below, sequenced in a study of blood T cell repertoires in COVID-19. Generated by immunoSEQ multiplex PCR, the TCRdb table keeps only in-frame clones and is missing some. This sample has 110,000 or so clones; 87% occur once, and the top ten carry less than 2.5%. The sample was peripheral blood. The receptors come from a woman aged 50 to 65 with acute or convalescent COVID-19.

This chain joins TRBV3-1 (or the pseudogene TRBV3-2) and TRBJ1-2; D gene uncertain. CDR1 and CDR2 from the germline V gene are LGHDT and YNNKEL (reference sequence). Between the trimmed V and J ends, which lost 0 bases and 1 base, there was a span of 12 bases. The CDR3 runs 16 residues. CDR3 loop: CASSQEISQNNYGYTF. As DNA, the CDR3 is TGTGCCAGCAGCCAAGAAATTAGCCAGAATAACTATGGCTACACCTTC.

The J gene is TRBJ2-7, the V gene TRBV7-2; D might be TRBD1 (5 bases). Germline CDR1 is SGHTA and CDR2 is FQGNSA. The CDR3 length is 16 residues. V dropped 5 bases and J dropped 0 bases, with 17 bases sitting between them. CDR3 DNA sequence: TGTGCCAGCAGCCCTGGGGCACTACCGAGCTCCTACGAGCAGTACTTC. Its translation: CASSPGALPSSYEQYF.

The CDR3 spells CASSLRDLGTQYF. The DNA of the CDR3 is TGTGCCAGCAGCTTACGGGATTTGGGGACCCAGTACTTC. V and J are TRBV7-9 and TRBJ2-5; D might be TRBD2 (5 bases). Trimming shortened V by 2 bases and J by 7 bases, and 11 bases separated the two germline ends. The CDR3 is 13 amino acids. Germline lookup yields CDR1 SEHNR and CDR2 FQNEAQ (reference sequence). Full variable domain (missing parts from reference TRBV7-9 and TRBJ2-5): DTGVSQNPRHKITKRGQNVTFRCDPISEHNRLYWYRQTLGQGPEFLTYFQNEAQLEKSRLLSDRFSAERPKGSFSTLEIQRTEQGDSAMYLCASSLRDLGTQYFGPGTRLLVL.

The chain has TRBV20-1 and TRBJ2-5; tentatively, D is TRBD1 (5 bases). The V gene lost 6 bases and the J gene lost 2 bases, with 7 bases spanning the gap. This CDR3 has 11 residues. Germline V gene data show CDR1 as DFQATT and CDR2 as SNEGSKA (reference sequence). CDR3 protein: CSAGAQETQYF. As DNA, the CDR3 is TGCAGTGCAGGGGCACAAGAGACCCAGTACTTC.

The V call is TRBV3-1 (or the pseudogene TRBV3-2), the J call TRBJ2-5, with 10 bases that match TRBD2. The CDR3 totals 16 residues. V shed 1 base, J shed 3 bases, and the junction held 5 bases outside the gene matches. The V gene's germline CDR1 is LGHDT and CDR2 YNNKEL (reference sequence). Here the CDR3 reads CASSQGTSGGEETQYF. DNA for the CDR3: TGTGCCAGCAGCCAAGGGACTAGCGGAGGCGAAGAGACCCAGTACTTC.

This chain links TRBV6-5 with TRBJ1-1, with TRBD1 identical over 9 bases. This CDR3 comprises 14 residues. Per germline, CDR1 MNHEY and CDR2 SVGAGI. Unmatched junction bases numbered 1, after V lost 4 bases and J lost 1 base. This CDR3 is CASSLGQGNTEAFF. CDR3 DNA sequence: TGTGCCAGCAGTTTGGGACAGGGGAACACTGAAGCTTTCTTT.

The rearrangement uses TRBV5-4 and TRBJ2-1, with D perhaps matching TRBD2 (6 bases). CDR1 is SGHNT and CDR2 is YYREEE in the germline V gene (reference sequence). The CDR3 sequence is 15 residues long. Between the trimmed V and J ends, which lost 1 base and 5 bases, there was a span of 13 bases. The CDR3 reads CASSLPSASDNEQFF. The CDR3 region has the DNA TGTGCCAGCAGCTTGCCTAGCGCTTCAGACAATGAGCAGTTCTTC.

The chain links TRBV5-1 to TRBJ1-1, with D possibly TRBD1 on 5 matching bases. The CDR3 is 15 residues long. CDR1 and CDR2 (germline): SGHRS, YFSETQ. V was pared by 0 bases and J by 2 bases, with 11 bases between. The CDR3 loop is CASSLAPQGNTEAFF. In nucleotides, the CDR3 is TGCGCCAGCAGCTTGGCTCCTCAGGGTAACACTGAAGCTTTCTTT.

The chain joins TRBV9 to TRBJ1-1, with a weak D call TRBD1 (6 bases). The CDR3 totals 15 residues. V was trimmed by 3 bases and J by 0 bases, leaving 12 bases between them. Germline assignment: CDR1 SGDLS and CDR2 YYNGEE. The CDR3: CASSAGRTVNTEAFF. The CDR3 nucleotides are TGTGCCAGCAGCGCGGGACGGACAGTGAACACTGAAGCTTTCTTT.

V and J are TRBV10-3 and TRBJ2-7, with no clear D. From germline, CDR1 is ENHRY and CDR2 SYGVKD. V lost 5 bases, J lost 8 bases, and 10 bases lay in between. The CDR3 consists of 11 residues. CDR3 nucleotides: TGTGCCATCAGTAGCCGAGGAAAGCAGTACTTC. It yields the protein CAISSRGKQYF.

The chain links TRBV6-2 or TRBV6-3 to TRBJ2-7, with 10 bases that match TRBD2. V lost 2 bases, J lost 4 bases, and 5 bases stayed unmatched. Germline values: CDR1 MNHEY, CDR2 SVGEGT. The CDR3 is made up of 15 amino acids. This CDR3 is CASSYHTSGVYEQYF. The CDR3 DNA reads TGTGCCAGCAGTTACCACACTAGCGGGGTTTACGAGCAGTACTTC.

This clone was seen only a few times. This sequence joins TRBV19 and TRBJ1-5; D remains unclear. Germline loops: CDR1 LNHDA, CDR2 SQIVND (reference sequence). The germline V and J ends were trimmed by 4 bases and 5 bases, with 18 bases remaining between them. The CDR3 has 16 residues. CDR3 loop: CASSTIPEATHQPQHF. CDR3 bases: TGTGCCAGTAGTACCATCCCGGAGGCTACCCATCAGCCCCAGCATTTT.

The chain combines TRBV29-1 with TRBJ2-3; 12 nucleotides agree with TRBD2. Germline loops: CDR1 SQVTM, CDR2 ANQGSEA. CDR3 length: 14 amino acids. The V segment lost 6 bases and the J segment 4 bases; nucleotides outside the gene matches: 5. The CDR3 sequence is CSVGLAGLPDTQYF. CDR3 sequence (DNA): TGCAGCGTGGGACTAGCGGGCCTCCCAGATACGCAGTATTTT.

This clone showed up just a few times. V is TRBV6-6 and J is TRBJ2-7; 9 bases match TRBD2. V lost 2 bases and J lost 2; bases outside the gene matches: 1. CDR3 size: 14 residues. Germline V lookup: CDR1 MNHNY, CDR2 SVGAGI (reference sequence). In nucleotides, the CDR3 is TGTGCCAGCAGTTACGAGCGGGGGGCCTACGAGCAGTACTTC. Translation gives CASSYERGAYEQYF.

This rearrangement joins TRBV11-2 to TRBJ1-4; D gene uncertain. CDR1 and CDR2 from the germline V gene are SGHAT and FQNNGV. This CDR3 has 14 residues. V lost 1 base and J 4 bases, leaving 7 bases between the germline ends. The CDR3 spells CASSLAQYNEKLFF. CDR3 DNA sequence: TGTGCCAGCAGCTTAGCTCAGTATAATGAAAAACTGTTTTTT.

This clone is termed medium-sized. The rearrangement uses TRBV18 and TRBJ1-5; 8 bases line up with TRBD1. Trimming took 4 bases from V and 3 from J; bases not matched to a gene: 2. Germline V gene sequence: CDR1 KGHSH, CDR2 LQKENI. The CDR3 runs to 14 residues. CDR3 DNA sequence: TGTGCCAGCTCACAGACAGGGGTCAATCAGCCCCAGCATTTT. Translating it yields CASSQTGVNQPQHF.

The chain has TRBV7-2 and TRBJ1-1; possibly TRBD1 for D (6 bases). Germline CDR1 reads SGHTA; CDR2 reads FQGNSA. This CDR3 region has 12 residues. V was trimmed by 2 bases and J by 11 bases, leaving 12 bases between them. The CDR3 DNA follows: TGTGCCAGCAGCTTAAGGGGGTACGCGGCTTTCTTT. Encoded protein: CASSLRGYAAFF.

V and J are TRBV24-1 and TRBJ1-5; D not resolved. There are 16 residues in the CDR3. V lost 4 bases, J lost 0 bases, and 12 bases lay in between. CDR1 and CDR2 (germline): KGHDR, SFDVKD. The CDR3 is CATSDPGADSNQPQHF. The CDR3 DNA reads TGTGCCACCAGTGACCCCGGAGCAGATAGCAATCAGCCCCAGCATTTT.

As DNA, the CDR3 is TGTGCCAGCAGCCAAGAGATAGCGGGTTATAACAATGAGCAGTTCTTC. Residues: CASSQEIAGYNNEQFF. V is TRBV3-1 (or the pseudogene TRBV3-2) and J is TRBJ2-1; 7 bases agree with TRBD2. CDR3 length: 16 residues. Germline V gene data show CDR1 as LGHDT and CDR2 as YNNKEL (reference sequence). Trimming removed 0 bases from V and 5 bases from J; junction bases left unmatched: 7.